This T cell receptor beta chain comes out of a study of T cells in Graves' hyperthyroidism and ophthalmopathy. Uncontrolled infection, other autoimmune disease, pregnancy or lactation led to exclusion. This clonotype was counted many times. This CDR3 has 15 residues. Germline V gene sequence: CDR1 SGHAT, CDR2 FQNNGV. Deletions cut 3 bases from V and 0 bases from J, with 6 bases between. From RNA transcripts, TCR beta CDR3 regions were amplified. In the first-round RT-PCR of the TCR CDR3, the HTBI primer set was used. TCRdb called the multiplex PCR reads again in MiXCR, with one record for every CDR3 protein. Here the sample spans roughly 400,000 distinct CDR3 sequences, roughly an eighth being singletons.

Material: blood. The chain links TRBV11-2 to TRBJ2-6, with D hard to call. This TCR derives from a man aged 45 to 65 with Graves' ophthalmopathy. The CDR3 protein is CASSFTDSGANVLTF. DNA of the CDR3: TGTGCCAGCAGCTTCACAGACTCTGGGGCCAACGTCCTGACTTTC.